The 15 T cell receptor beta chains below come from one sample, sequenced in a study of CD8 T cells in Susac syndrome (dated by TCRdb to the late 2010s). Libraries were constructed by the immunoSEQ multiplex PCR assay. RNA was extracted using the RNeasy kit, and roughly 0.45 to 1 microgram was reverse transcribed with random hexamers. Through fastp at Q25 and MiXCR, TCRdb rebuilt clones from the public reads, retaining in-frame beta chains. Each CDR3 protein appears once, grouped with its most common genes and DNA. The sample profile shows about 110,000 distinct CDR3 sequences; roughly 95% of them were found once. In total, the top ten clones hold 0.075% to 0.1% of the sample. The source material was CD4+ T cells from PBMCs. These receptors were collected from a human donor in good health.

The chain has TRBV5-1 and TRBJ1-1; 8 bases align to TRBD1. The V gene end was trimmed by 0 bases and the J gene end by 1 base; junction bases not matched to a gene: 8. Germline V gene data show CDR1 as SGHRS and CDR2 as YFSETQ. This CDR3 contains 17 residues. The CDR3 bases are TGCGCCAGCAGCTTGGAGCAGGGGGCGAGTCGGAACACTGAAGCTTTCTTT. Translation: CASSLEQGASRNTEAFF.

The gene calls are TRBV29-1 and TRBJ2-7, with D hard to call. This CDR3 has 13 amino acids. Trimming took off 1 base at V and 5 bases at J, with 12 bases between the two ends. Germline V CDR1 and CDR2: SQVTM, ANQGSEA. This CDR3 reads CSVEVGPRNEQYF. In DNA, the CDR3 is TGCAGCGTTGAAGTGGGCCCGAGGAACGAGCAGTACTTC.

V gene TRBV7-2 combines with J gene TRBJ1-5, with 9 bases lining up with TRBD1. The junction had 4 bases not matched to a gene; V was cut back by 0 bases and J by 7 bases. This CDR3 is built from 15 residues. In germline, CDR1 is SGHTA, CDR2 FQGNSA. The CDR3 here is CASSLAPGQGQPQHF. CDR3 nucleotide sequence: TGTGCCAGCAGCTTAGCGCCGGGACAGGGCCAGCCCCAGCATTTT.

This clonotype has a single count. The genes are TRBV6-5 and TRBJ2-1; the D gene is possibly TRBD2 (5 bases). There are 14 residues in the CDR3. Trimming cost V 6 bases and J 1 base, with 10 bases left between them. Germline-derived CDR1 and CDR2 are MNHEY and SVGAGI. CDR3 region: CASRTISSYNEQFF. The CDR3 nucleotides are TGTGCCAGCAGGACTATAAGTTCCTACAATGAGCAGTTCTTC.

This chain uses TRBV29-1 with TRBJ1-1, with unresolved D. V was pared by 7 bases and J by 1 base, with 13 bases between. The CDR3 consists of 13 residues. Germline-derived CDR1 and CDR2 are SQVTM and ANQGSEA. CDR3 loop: CSARRQTNTEAFF. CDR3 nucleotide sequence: TGCAGCGCTCGGAGGCAGACGAACACTGAAGCTTTCTTT. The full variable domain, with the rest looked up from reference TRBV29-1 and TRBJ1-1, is SAVISQKPSRDICQRGTSLTIQCQVDSQVTMMFWYRQQPGQSLTLIATANQGSEATYESGFVIDKFPISRPNLTFSTLTVSNMSPEDSSIYLCSARRQTNTEAFFGQGTRLTVV.

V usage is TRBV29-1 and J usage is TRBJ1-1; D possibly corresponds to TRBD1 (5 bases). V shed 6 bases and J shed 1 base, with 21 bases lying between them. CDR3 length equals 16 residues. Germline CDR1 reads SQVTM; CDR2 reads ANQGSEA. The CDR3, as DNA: TGCAGCGTCGCCGGGGGGTACGTCGGAGAGAACACTGAAGCTTTCTTT. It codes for CSVAGGYVGENTEAFF.

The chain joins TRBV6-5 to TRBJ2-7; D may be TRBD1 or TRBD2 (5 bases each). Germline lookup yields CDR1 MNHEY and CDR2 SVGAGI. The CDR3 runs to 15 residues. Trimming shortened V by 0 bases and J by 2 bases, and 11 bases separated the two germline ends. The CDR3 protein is CASSYSSLGAYEQYF. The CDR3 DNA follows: TGTGCCAGCAGTTACTCGAGTCTGGGGGCCTACGAGCAGTACTTC.

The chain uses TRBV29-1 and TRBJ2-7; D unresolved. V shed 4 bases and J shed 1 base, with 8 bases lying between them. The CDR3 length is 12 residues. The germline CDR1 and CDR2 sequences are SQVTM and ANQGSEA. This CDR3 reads CSVGLWSYEQYF. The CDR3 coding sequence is TGCAGCGTTGGGCTGTGGTCCTACGAGCAGTACTTC.

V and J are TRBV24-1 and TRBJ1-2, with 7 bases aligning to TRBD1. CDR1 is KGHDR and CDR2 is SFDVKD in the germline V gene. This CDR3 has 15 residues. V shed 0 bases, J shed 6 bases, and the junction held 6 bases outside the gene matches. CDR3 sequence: CATSDLPSGGDGYTF. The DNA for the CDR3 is TGTGCCACCAGTGATTTGCCCTCAGGGGGGGATGGCTACACCTTC.

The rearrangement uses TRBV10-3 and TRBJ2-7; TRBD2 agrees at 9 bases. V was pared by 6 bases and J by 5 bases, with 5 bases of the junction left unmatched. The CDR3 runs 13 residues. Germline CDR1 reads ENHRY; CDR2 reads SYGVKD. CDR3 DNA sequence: TGTGCCATCAGGATTAGCGGGAGCGACGAGCAGTACTTC. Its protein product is CAIRISGSDEQYF.

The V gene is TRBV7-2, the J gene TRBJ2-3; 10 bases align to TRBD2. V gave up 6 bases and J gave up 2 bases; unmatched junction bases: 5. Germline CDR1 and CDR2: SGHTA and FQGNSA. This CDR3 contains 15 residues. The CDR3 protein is CASSALAGTTDTQYF. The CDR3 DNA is TGTGCCAGCAGTGCACTAGCGGGGACCACAGATACGCAGTATTTT. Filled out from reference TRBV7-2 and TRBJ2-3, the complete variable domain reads GAGVSQSPSNKVTEKGKDVELRCDPISGHTALYWYRQSLGQGLEFLIYFQGNSAPDKSGLPSDRFSAERTGGSVSTLTIQRTQQEDSAVYLCASSALAGTTDTQYFGPGTRLTVL.

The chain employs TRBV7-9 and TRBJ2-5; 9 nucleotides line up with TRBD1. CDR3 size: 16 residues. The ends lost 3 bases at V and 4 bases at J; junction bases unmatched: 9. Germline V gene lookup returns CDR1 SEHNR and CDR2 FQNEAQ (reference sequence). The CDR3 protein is CASSLGQGVIPETQYF. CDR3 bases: TGTGCCAGCAGCTTGGGACAGGGAGTGATTCCAGAGACCCAGTACTTC.

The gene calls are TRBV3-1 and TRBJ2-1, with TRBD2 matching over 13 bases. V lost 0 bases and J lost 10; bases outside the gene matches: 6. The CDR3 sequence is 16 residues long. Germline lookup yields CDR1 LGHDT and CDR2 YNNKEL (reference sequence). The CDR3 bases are TGTGCCAGCAGCCAAGATCACGGACTAGCGGGAGTAGAGCAGTTCTTC. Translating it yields CASSQDHGLAGVEQFF.

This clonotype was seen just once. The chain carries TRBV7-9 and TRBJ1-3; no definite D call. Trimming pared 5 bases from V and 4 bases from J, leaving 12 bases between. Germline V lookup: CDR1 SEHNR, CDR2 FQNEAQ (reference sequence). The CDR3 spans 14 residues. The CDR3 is CASSPPMVGNTIYF. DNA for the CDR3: TGTGCCAGCAGCCCTCCCATGGTCGGAAACACCATATATTTT.

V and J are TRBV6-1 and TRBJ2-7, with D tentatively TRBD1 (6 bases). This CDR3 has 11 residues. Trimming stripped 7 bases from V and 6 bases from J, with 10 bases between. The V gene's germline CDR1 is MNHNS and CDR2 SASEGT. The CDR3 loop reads CASTAGAEQYF. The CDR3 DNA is TGTGCCAGCACGGCAGGGGCCGAGCAGTACTTC.